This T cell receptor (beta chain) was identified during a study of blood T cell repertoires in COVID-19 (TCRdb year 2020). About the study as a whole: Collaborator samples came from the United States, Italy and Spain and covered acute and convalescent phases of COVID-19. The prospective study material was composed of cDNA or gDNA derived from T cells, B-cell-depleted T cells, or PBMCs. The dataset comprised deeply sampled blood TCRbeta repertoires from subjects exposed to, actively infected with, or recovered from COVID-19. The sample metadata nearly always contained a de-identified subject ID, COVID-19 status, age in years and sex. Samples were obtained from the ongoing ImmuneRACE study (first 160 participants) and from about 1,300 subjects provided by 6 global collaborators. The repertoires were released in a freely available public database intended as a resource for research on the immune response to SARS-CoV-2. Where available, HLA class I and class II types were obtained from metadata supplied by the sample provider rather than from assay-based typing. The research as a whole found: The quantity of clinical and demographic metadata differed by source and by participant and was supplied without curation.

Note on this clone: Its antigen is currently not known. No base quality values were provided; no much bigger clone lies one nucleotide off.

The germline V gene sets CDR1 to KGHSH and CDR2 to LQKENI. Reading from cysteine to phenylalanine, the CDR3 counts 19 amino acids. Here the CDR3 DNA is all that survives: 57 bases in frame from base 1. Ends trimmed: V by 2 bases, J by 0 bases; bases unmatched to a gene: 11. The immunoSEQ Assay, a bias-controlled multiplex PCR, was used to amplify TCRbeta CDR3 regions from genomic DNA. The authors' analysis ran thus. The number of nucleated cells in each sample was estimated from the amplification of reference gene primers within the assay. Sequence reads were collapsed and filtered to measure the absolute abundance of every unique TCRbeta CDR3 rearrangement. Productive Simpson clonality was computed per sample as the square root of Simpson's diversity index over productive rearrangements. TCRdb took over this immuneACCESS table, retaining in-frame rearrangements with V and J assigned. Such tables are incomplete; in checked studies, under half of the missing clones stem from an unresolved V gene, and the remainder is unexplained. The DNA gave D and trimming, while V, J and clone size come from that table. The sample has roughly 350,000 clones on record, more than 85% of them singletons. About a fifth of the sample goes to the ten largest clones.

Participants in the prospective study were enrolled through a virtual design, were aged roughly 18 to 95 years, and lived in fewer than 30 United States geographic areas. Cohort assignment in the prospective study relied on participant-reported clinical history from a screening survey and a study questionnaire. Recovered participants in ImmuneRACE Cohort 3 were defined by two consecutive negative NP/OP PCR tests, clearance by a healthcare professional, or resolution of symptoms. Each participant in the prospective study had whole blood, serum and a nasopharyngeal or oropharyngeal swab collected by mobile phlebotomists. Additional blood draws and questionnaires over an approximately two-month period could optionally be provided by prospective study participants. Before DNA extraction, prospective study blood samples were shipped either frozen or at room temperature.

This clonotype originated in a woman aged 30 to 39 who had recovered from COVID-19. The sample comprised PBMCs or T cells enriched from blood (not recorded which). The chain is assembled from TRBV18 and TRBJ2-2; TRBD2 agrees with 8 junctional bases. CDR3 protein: CASSPKSGLAFSNTGELFF. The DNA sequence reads TGTGCCAGCTCACCAAAATCCGGACTAGCCTTTTCGAACACCGGGGAGCTGTTTTTT. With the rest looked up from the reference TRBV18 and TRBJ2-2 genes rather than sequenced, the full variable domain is NAGVMQNPRHLVRRRGQEARLRCSPMKGHSHVYWYRQLPEEGLKFMVYLQKENIIDESGMPKERFSAEFPKEGPSILRIQQVVRGDSAAYFCASSPKSGLAFSNTGELFFGEGSRLTVL.